This T cell receptor (beta chain) was sequenced for a study of cytomegalovirus exposure and HLA in healthy donors (dated by TCRdb to about 2017). Regarding the complete study: In an earlier analysis of under 750 of the donors, approximately 260 Gb of sequence data and approximately 100 million unique TCR beta sequences from about 190 million T cells were reported. Rather than using new phenotypic data, the later analysis identified candidate immune exposures from TCR beta sequences and from how often those sequences occurred across donors. Donor age, sex, ethnicity and CMV serostatus were compiled together with the repertoire data. All discovery cohort repertoires had been generated using a single sequencing platform. The number of donors typed differed by locus, with 629-630 for A, B, C, DRB1 and DQB1, roughly 520 for DQA1, about 610 for DPA1, and around 460 for DPB1. Class I and class II HLA loci were covered by the typing at four-digit resolution. The genetic ancestry cluster associated with self-reported Caucasian donors included 81% of the 398 genotyped donors. An earlier analysis of approximately 630 of the donors applied high-throughput TCR beta sequencing to assess whether each TCR beta V gene segment acted as functional or pseudogenic. An early release that covered roughly 600 HLA-typed donors contained approximately 300 gigabases of sequencing data and tens of millions of unique TCR sequences. Because of strong linkage in the cohort, roughly five DR-DQ haplotypes were treated as single units for association and clustering. The aim of the study was to test whether cataloging public T cell receptors could identify signatures of past pathogen exposure. In addition to the first cohort of hundreds of subjects, a separate validation cohort of approximately 120 different subjects was used. The T cell repertoires of around 730 subjects were profiled by immunosequencing and related to cytomegalovirus serostatus. The study combined high-throughput TCR immunosequencing, statistical association of individual TCRs with disease status, and machine learning to predict cytomegalovirus infection status. A later analysis re-examined previously published TCR beta repertoires from more than 650 donors and added high-resolution HLA genotyping to investigate patterns of TCR occurrence. Genome-wide SNP genotypes for about 65% of the 666 donors were used in a later genetic analysis, which treated that subset as a discovery cohort. Among some 400 genotyped donors of the cohort, an average of roughly 240,000 unique TCR beta nucleotide sequences were sequenced per donor, around 20% of them non-productive.

The cohort was made up of several hundred healthy bone marrow donors. At the time of sampling, every cohort member was nominally healthy, though immune exposures that went unrecorded were likely present. The donor was CMV seronegative and belonged to the group of over 350 seronegative cohort members. Every donor gave a peripheral blood sample, and the peripheral blood mononuclear cells from that sample were used for TCR beta sequencing. Genomic DNA was extracted from the blood cell samples with the Qiagen DNeasy Blood Extraction Kit. Library creation used the immunoSEQ multiplex PCR assay. The multiplex PCR relied on a mix of 60 forward primers for TCR Vbeta segments and 13 reverse primers for TCR Jbeta segments. A multiplex PCR assay on genomic DNA amplified the CDR3 region of rearranged TCR beta genes. The Illumina HiSeq System was used to sequence the amplified TCR beta libraries as 87-base-pair reads. In the original analysis: Across the 600 to 700 repertoires, a later analysis counted 80 million or so unique TCR beta chains, 8.5 million to 12 million of which were shared by at least two donors. Raw reads were error-corrected and collapsed into unique sequences with a nearest-neighbor algorithm that merged closely related sequences to remove PCR and sequencing errors. V, D and J gene segments were assigned by aligning CDR3 sequences to IMGT reference sequences. For a sequence to be retained, at least a six-nucleotide match to both a V gene segment and a J gene segment was required. A rearrangement was called productive if the CDR3 had no stop codons and remained in frame with V and J, and every other rearrangement was called non-productive. CDR3 was defined according to IMGT convention as the region running from the second conserved V-encoded cysteine to the conserved J-encoded phenylalanine. The earlier analysis of 450 to 750 of the donors excluded any sequence lacking an unambiguous match to a single V gene segment. In an earlier analysis of approximately 550 of the donors, V segments were called functional above 56.7% productive rearrangements and were called segregating when the between-donor standard deviation exceeded 5%. A statistical classification framework was developed to diagnose cytomegalovirus status using the catalog of TCR beta chain sequences. V and J gene assignment, in a later analysis, came from comparing TCR nucleotide sequences with IMGT/GENE-DB human TR gene sequences. In a later analysis, CDR3 sequences and most-parsimonious VDJ recombination scenarios were assigned using the TCRdist pipeline. In a later analysis, each TCR beta chain was defined by its CDR3 amino acid sequence together with its V-gene family, and reads lacking a unique V-gene family were excluded. As a way to deal with suspected cross-contamination and a sequencing artifact, a later analysis dropped 450 to 600 nucleotide sequences that were highly shared and had low generation probability. A later analysis calculated a clonal expansion index for each public chain from normalized within-repertoire ranks of inferred template counts. Generation probabilities in a later analysis came from a VDJ recombination model fitted to out-of-frame rearrangements, and those results were checked against IGoR. In a later analysis, hypergeometric tests were used to score TCR-TCR, TCR-HLA and TCR-CMV co-occurrence, with a repertoire-size bias correction applied to TCR pairs. To estimate false discovery rates, a later analysis permuted the HLA or CMV assignments 20 times. A later analysis grouped co-occurring TCRs with DBSCAN, adding TCRdist sequence similarity when clustering within HLA-allele-positive subsets. For co-occurrence clustering, repertoires with fewer than 30,000 or more than 120,000 public chains were excluded, along with four to six repertoires with anomalous nucleotide sharing. The table comes from immuneACCESS by way of TCRdb, which keeps in-frame sequences with V and J called. Part of the clones is missing from these tables; in studies checked, under half for an unresolved V gene and the rest for unknown reasons. V, J and clone size derive from that table, while D and trimming were established from the DNA sequence. The sample records 160,000 or so clones, roughly three quarters of which are singletons. Of the sample, 1.3% to 1.5% falls within the top ten clones.

Inclusive of the bounding cysteine and phenylalanine, the CDR3 is 15 residues long. CDR3 DNA is the only sequence kept; it has 45 bases, read in frame from the first base. The trim is 0 bases for V and 8 bases for J, with a gap of 17 bases between the germline ends. The germline V gene encodes CDR1 SGDLS and CDR2 YYNGEE. Points the paper makes about the study in general: In a later analysis, most CMV-associated TCR beta chains were found to appear HLA-restricted, with HLA associations seemingly driven largely by CMV exposure. According to the authors, the approach could potentially be generalized to other disease states and immunological phenotypes. When HLA alleles, especially DR and DQ, strongly co-occurred, attributing TCR associations to individual alleles was difficult. A few of the identified cytomegalovirus-associated TCR beta chains were confirmed in vitro to be specific for cytomegalovirus antigens. The cohort was sequenced for TCR beta chains only, and without alpha or paired-chain data the features that could be detected were limited. A later analysis associated around 16,000 TCR beta sequences with specific HLA alleles at a false discovery rate of 0.05. In an earlier analysis of 587 of the donors, most TCR beta V segments appeared in productive rearrangements about 87% or about 30% of the time, broadly matching IMGT annotations. About 17 rarely observed V segments, including chromosome 9 orphons, were excluded from the earlier analysis of approximately 600 of the donors because counts were too low. A later analysis reported that several top co-occurrence clusters appeared linked to parvovirus B19, influenza, CMV and Epstein-Barr virus. Because some donors lacked HLA typing at each locus, the association tests relied only on the typed subset. Compared with the roughly 670-donor mean, donors in an Asian-associated ancestry cluster had fewer N-insertions in productive TCRs, according to a later genetic analysis. The study gave a list of over 150 TCR beta chains associated with cytomegalovirus. A later analysis found that HLA-associated TCR beta chains were more clonally expanded and had lower generation probabilities than equally common non-associated chains. Correlated functional status among segregating V segments might be attributable to linkage disequilibrium, but an unknown experimental factor could not be ruled out. Roughly uniform sequencing depth across donors was assumed in presence/absence analyses, although this assumption may not hold. Most TCR sequences were observed very rarely across donors, whereas some public TCRs were present in many individuals. V-gene and J-gene trimming of TCR beta chains was associated with a missense DCLRE1C variant in a later genetic analysis, and the association was replicated in an independent cohort. For the cohort, immune exposure information was limited to CMV serostatus. In both the original and validation cohorts, the classifier was reported to diagnose cytomegalovirus status with high specificity and sensitivity. Some IMGT-functional V segments, including TRBV6-2 and TRBV6-3, could not be told apart with the 87-base-pair reads, so those segments were excluded. According to a later analysis, TCR association rates differed among HLA loci, with DRB1 alleles showing the most associated TCRs and HLA-C alleles showing the fewest. A cluster of highly shared sequence variants was judged likely to be a technical artifact of the sequencing pipeline. A further reported finding was that TCR beta sequences accurately predicted the HLA-A and HLA-B alleles for most subjects in the first cohort.

Concerning this clone itself: No cognate antigen has been identified for it. Base-call qualities are not available, and no considerably larger clone is one nucleotide away.

Sample: PBMCs. The chain is encoded by TRBV9 joined to TRBJ1-2, with TRBD1 as a weak D call on 5 bases. The clonotype originates from a man between 60 and 75 years old in good health and CMV-seronegative. DNA sequence: TGTGCCAGCAGCGTAGCTCGCGGTGCAGGGTACGGCTACACCTTC. Its protein product is CASSVARGAGYGYTF.